Below, 29 T cell receptor beta chains from the same sample are listed, as sequenced in a study of T cells in tuberculosis. Cells were sorted from thawed PBMC rested overnight and stained with GMM-loaded CD1B tetramer, viability dye and anti-CD3. CD1B tetramers were loaded with Rhodococcus equi-derived C32 glucose monomycolate. Measured with immunoSEQ multiplex PCR; TCRdb has only the in-frame clones, and not every one. The sample holds some 90,000 clones; just over 90% are singletons and the top ten take over 1.5%. The source material was CD1b-GMM tetramer-negative cells sorted from PBMCs. All receptors come from an adult woman with latent tuberculosis.

The chain uses TRBV14 and TRBJ2-5, with D possibly TRBD1 on 6 matching bases. The CDR3 is 15 residues long. CDR1 SGHDN and CDR2 FVKESK come from the germline V gene. V gave up 0 bases and J gave up 4 bases, with 12 bases separating them. CDR3 coding DNA: TGTGCCAGCAGCCAAGATCGGCAGGGGCGAGAGACCCAGTACTTC. Translation: CASSQDRQGRETQYF.

This clone was found once. The CDR3 coding sequence is TGTGCCAGCAGCTTAGGACAGCACACTGAAGCTTTCTTT. Its protein is CASSLGQHTEAFF. This chain links TRBV11-2 with TRBJ1-1, with D possibly TRBD1 on 5 matching bases. The CDR3 contains 13 residues. The V gene lost 1 base and the J gene lost 3 bases, with 6 bases spanning the gap. Germline V lookup: CDR1 SGHAT, CDR2 FQNNGV.

Concerning this clone: The junction differs from germline at one of its ends, possibly a read error. This CDR3 is also generated by other DNA sequences in the sample. The chain carries TRBV7-9 and TRBJ1-5, with 7 bases identical to TRBD1. Germline CDR1 reads SEHNR; CDR2 reads FQNEAQ (reference sequence). CDR3 length: 14 residues. The DNA for the CDR3 is TGCGCCAGCAGCCCGACAGGGAGCAATCAGCCCCAGCATTTT. Its translation: CASSPTGSNQPQHF.

Comments on this clone: One junction end does not reproduce the germline sequence, and a read error may be involved. The V call is TRBV7-7, the J call TRBJ2-1; TRBD2 matches 10 bases. Germline CDR1 SSHAT, CDR2 FNYEAQ (reference sequence). This CDR3 region has 17 residues. The CDR3 spells CASSPVAGGVSYNEQFF. The CDR3, as DNA: TGTGCTAGCAGCCCCGTAGCGGGGGGAGTCTCCTACAATGAGCAGTTCTTC.

The chain uses TRBV7-9 and TRBJ2-3; D unclear. The CDR3 is 15 residues long. The V end lost 1 base, the J end lost 3 bases, and 11 bases lay between the germline ends. In germline, CDR1 is SEHNR, CDR2 FQNEAQ (reference sequence). The CDR3 here is CASSLGSSTTDTQYF. The CDR3 DNA sequence: TGTGCCAGCAGCTTAGGAAGTAGCACAACAGATACGCAGTATTTT.

This rearrangement joins TRBV21-1 to TRBJ2-7; the table's TRBD1 call for D was not verified on the DNA. TRBV21-1 is listed as a pseudogene. This CDR3 contains 13 residues. Here the CDR3 DNA reads TGTGCCAGCAGCGCAAGGGGTCTGTACGAGCAGTACGTC. Protein sequence: CASSARGLYEQYV.

The chain has TRBV23-1 and TRBJ1-4; tentatively, D is TRBD1 (5 bases). TRBV23-1 belongs to the ORF category, with a function that is uncertain. The ends were cut back, 8 bases at V and 4 bases at J, with 14 bases in the middle. This CDR3 region has 14 residues. The CDR3 reads CASHKGAYNEKLFF. The CDR3 nucleotides read TGCGCCAGCCACAAAGGGGCGTATAATGAAAAACTGTTTTTT.

The chain links TRBV6-1 to TRBJ1-1; D remains ambiguous. V shed 4 bases and J shed 0 bases, with 6 bases lying between them. In germline, CDR1 is MNHNS, CDR2 SASEGT. The CDR3 is 13 residues long. The CDR3 reads CASSGRMNTEAFF. CDR3 coding DNA: TGTGCCAGCAGTGGGCGGATGAACACTGAAGCTTTCTTT.

This chain joins TRBV19 and TRBJ1-3; TRBD1 matches 10 bases. The CDR3 extends over 17 amino acids. Trimming cost V 2 bases and J 3 bases; bases outside gene matches: 7. Germline CDR1 LNHDA, CDR2 SQIVND (reference sequence). The DNA of the CDR3 is TGTGCCAGTAGTATACGCCAAGACAGGGGGCTTGGAAACACCATATATTTT. As protein: CASSIRQDRGLGNTIYF.

The CDR3 DNA follows: TGTGCCAGCAGCTCAACTGGCGGGGGGGTCTCTGGGGCCAACGTCCTGACTTTC. As protein: CASSSTGGGVSGANVLTF. The chain combines TRBV11-2 with TRBJ2-6; 9 bases line up with TRBD2. This CDR3 has 18 amino acids. CDR1 and CDR2 from the germline V gene are SGHAT and FQNNGV. V lost 4 bases, J lost 0 bases, and 7 bases stayed unmatched.

V is TRBV6-5 and J is TRBJ2-7; 10 bases agree with TRBD1. J was trimmed by 4 bases and V by 6 bases; bases with no gene match: 3. CDR1 is MNHEY, CDR2 SVGAGI, per germline. CDR3 length: 13 amino acids. CDR3 sequence reads: CASSPDRGYEQYF. In nucleotides, the CDR3 is TGTGCCAGCAGCCCGGACAGGGGGTACGAGCAGTACTTC.

The genes are TRBV19 and TRBJ2-2, with D possibly being TRBD1 (6 bases). The CDR3 length is 14 residues. V lost 6 bases and J lost 2, with 10 bases in between. CDR1 LNHDA and CDR2 SQIVND come from the germline V gene (reference sequence). This CDR3 is CASRGALNTGELFF. The CDR3 DNA sequence: TGTGCCAGTAGGGGGGCGCTAAACACCGGGGAGCTGTTTTTT. The complete variable domain, with remaining parts taken from reference TRBV19 and TRBJ2-2, reads DGGITQSPKYLFRKEGQNVTLSCEQNLNHDAMYWYRQDPGQGLRLIYYSQIVNDFQKGDIAEGYSVSREKKESFPLTVTSAQKNPTAFYLCASRGALNTGELFFGEGSRLTVL.

The rearrangement joins TRBV28 to TRBJ1-3, with a possible D match to TRBD1 (6 bases). The CDR3 consists of 16 residues. Trimming took off 2 bases at V and 4 bases at J, with 15 bases between the two ends. The germline gives CDR1 MDHEN, CDR2 SYDVKM. CDR3 residues: CASSLSAGASGNTIYF. The CDR3 DNA sequence: TGTGCCAGCAGTTTAAGCGCAGGGGCGTCGGGAAACACCATATATTTT.

This clone came up once. The V and J genes are TRBV5-1 and TRBJ1-6, with no clear D. Trimming took off 0 bases at V and 14 bases at J, with 12 bases between the two ends. The germline CDR1 and CDR2 sequences are SGHRS and YFSETQ. The CDR3 totals 13 residues. The CDR3 DNA is TGCGCCAGCAGCTTGGAAGGAGGGATCGCCCTCCACTTT. Protein: CASSLEGGIALHF.

The chain couples TRBV14 to TRBJ1-2, with D perhaps TRBD1 (5 bases). This CDR3 region has 17 residues. Trimming cost V 1 base and J 6 bases, with 21 bases left between them. Germline lookup yields CDR1 SGHDN and CDR2 FVKESK. Here the CDR3 reads CASSQVPGGDYEDGYTF. The CDR3 coding sequence is TGTGCCAGCAGCCAAGTTCCGGGGGGGGATTATGAGGATGGCTACACCTTC.

The V gene is TRBV2, the J gene TRBJ1-2; possible D gene TRBD1, 6 bases. Germline-derived CDR1 and CDR2 are SNHLY and FYNNEI. V gave up 9 bases and J gave up 7 bases, with 24 bases separating them. The CDR3 is 15 residues long. The chain's CDR3 is CARKPSGASGTGYTF. CDR3 sequence (DNA): TGTGCCAGGAAGCCCTCAGGGGCTTCGGGGACTGGCTACACCTTC.

The chain has TRBV28 and TRBJ2-3; 9 bases match TRBD1. The CDR3 is made up of 16 amino acids. V lost 4 bases to trimming and J lost 1 base; unmatched junction nucleotides: 6. Germline loops: CDR1 MDHEN, CDR2 SYDVKM. CDR3 nucleotides: TGTGCCAGCAGTTCCCACAGGGGGCTAGGCACAGATACGCAGTATTTT. This sequence encodes CASSSHRGLGTDTQYF. The entire variable domain, with the rest obtained from reference TRBV28 and TRBJ2-3, is as follows: DVKVTQSSRYLVKRTGEKVFLECVQDMDHENMFWYRQDPGLGLRLIYFSYDVKMKEKGDIPEGYSVSREKKERFSLILESASTNQTSMYLCASSSHRGLGTDTQYFGPGTRLTVL.

V and J are TRBV7-9 and TRBJ2-3, with unresolved D. Germline CDR1 SEHNR, CDR2 FQNEAQ (reference sequence). The CDR3 totals 14 residues. Deletions cut 0 bases from V and 6 bases from J, with 10 bases between. The chain's CDR3 is CASSLARASDTQYF. The CDR3 DNA follows: TGTGCCAGCAGCTTAGCTCGAGCATCGGATACGCAGTATTTT.

This chain joins TRBV5-4 and TRBJ2-2; D gene ambiguous. V lost 0 bases to trimming and J lost 5 bases, with 8 bases between them. CDR1 and CDR2 (germline): SGHNT, YYREEE (reference sequence). The CDR3 extends over 14 amino acids. CDR3 coding DNA: TGTGCCAGCAGCTTGGACCCCAGGACCGGGGAGCTGTTTTTT. This encodes CASSLDPRTGELFF.

The chain combines TRBV5-4 with TRBJ2-7; 7 nucleotides line up with TRBD1. Germline values: CDR1 SGHNT, CDR2 YYREEE (reference sequence). The CDR3 extends over 14 amino acids. Unmatched junction bases numbered 7, after V lost 2 bases and J lost 5 bases. The CDR3 nucleotides read TGTGCCAGCAGCTTTGGGGACAGTCTCCACGAGCAGTACTTC. Encoded protein: CASSFGDSLHEQYF.

This clone was observed a handful of times. The V gene is TRBV6-5, the J gene TRBJ1-3; possibly TRBD1 for D (6 bases). The V gene lost 6 bases and the J gene lost 0 bases, with 9 bases spanning the gap. This CDR3 spans 14 amino acids. Per the germline V gene, CDR1 is MNHEY and CDR2 is SVGAGI. CDR3 nucleotide sequence: TGTGCCAGCAGGGAAGGGGGCTCTGGAAACACCATATATTTT. As protein: CASREGGSGNTIYF.

The chain joins TRBV19 to TRBJ1-5, with a possible D match to TRBD1 (5 bases). The V end lost 7 bases, the J end lost 1 base, and 14 bases lay between the germline ends. CDR1 and CDR2 from the germline V gene are LNHDA and SQIVND (reference sequence). This CDR3 contains 15 residues. CDR3 coding DNA: TGTGCCAGTATAGACGGGGGTAGAAGCAATCAGCCCCAGCATTTT. Its protein is CASIDGGRSNQPQHF.

The chain recombines TRBV4-3 with TRBJ1-2; a possible D gene is TRBD1 (6 bases). Germline CDR1 is LGHNA and CDR2 is YSLEER. The V gene lost 0 bases and the J gene lost 5 bases, with 16 bases spanning the gap. CDR3 length equals 16 residues. CDR3 protein: CASSQDDRPAGYGYTF. CDR3 in DNA: TGCGCCAGCAGCCAAGATGACAGGCCCGCTGGGTATGGCTACACCTTC.

The chain carries TRBV7-9 and TRBJ1-6, with 12 bases aligning to TRBD1. Germline V gives CDR1 SEHNR, CDR2 FQNEAQ (reference sequence). With V trimmed by 5 bases and J by 6 bases, 5 bases remained unmatched. The CDR3 is made up of 16 amino acids. In DNA, the CDR3 is TGTGCCAGCAGCGAGGGGACAGGGGGCCCTAATTCACCCCTCCACTTT. Its translation is CASSEGTGGPNSPLHF.

V usage is TRBV19 and J usage is TRBJ2-3; D is perhaps TRBD1 (5 bases). CDR3 length equals 15 residues. Trimming took 5 bases from V and 0 from J, leaving 12 bases between them. CDR1 is LNHDA and CDR2 is SQIVND in the germline V gene (reference sequence). The CDR3 DNA sequence: TGTGCCAGTAGTGTTCGACAGTCTAGCACAGATACGCAGTATTTT. Protein sequence: CASSVRQSSTDTQYF.

The J gene is TRBJ1-6, the V gene TRBV27; weak D call: TRBD1 (6 bases). Germline assignment: CDR1 MNHEY and CDR2 SMNVEV (reference sequence). The CDR3 runs 16 residues. Trimming stripped 5 bases from V and 9 bases from J, with 20 bases between. The CDR3 here is CASSLGRDIIGSPLHF. Here the CDR3 DNA reads TGTGCCAGCAGTCTCGGTCGGGACATTATTGGTTCACCCCTCCACTTT.

The CDR3 region has the DNA TGTGCCAGCAGCCCTCGGGACAGGGGTTTCACCGGGGAGCTGTTTTTT. It codes for CASSPRDRGFTGELFF. The chain joins TRBV9 to TRBJ2-2; 10 bases are a match to TRBD1. Germline CDR1 and CDR2: SGDLS and YYNGEE. CDR3 length: 16 amino acids. Trimming cost V 4 bases and J 4 bases; bases outside gene matches: 7.

This clone was detected only once. The chain joins TRBV5-4 to TRBJ2-7; TRBD1 matches 8 bases. The CDR3 runs to 14 residues. V was clipped by 4 bases and J by 6 bases; unmatched bases: 9. Germline CDR1 and CDR2: SGHNT and YYREEE (reference sequence). CDR3 sequence reads: CASSDRGIVGEQYF. In DNA form, the CDR3 reads TGTGCCAGCAGCGACAGGGGAATAGTCGGCGAGCAGTACTTC.

This sequence joins TRBV10-2 and TRBJ2-7; TRBD2 matches at 10 bases. The V and J ends lost 8 bases and 3 bases, in that order; junction bases with no gene match: 10. The germline V gene has CDR1 WSHSY and CDR2 SAAADI. This CDR3 comprises 15 residues. The CDR3 sequence: CASLERGGTLYEQYV. CDR3 nucleotide sequence: TGCGCCAGCTTAGAGCGGGGGGGAACCCTCTACGAGCAGTACGTC.